The clone carrying this T cell receptor (beta chain) has at least ten counts. The sample is drawn from a study of Graves' ophthalmopathy and Graves' hyperthyroidism. Using RNA transcripts, the TCR beta CDR3 regions were amplified. Second-round multiplex PCR came after a first-round RT-PCR that employed HTBI primers. TCRdb reprocessed the multiplex PCR reads with MiXCR, giving one entry per CDR3 protein. The sample records about 380,000 distinct CDR3 sequences, approximately 15% being singletons. Sequencing was carried out using peripheral blood. This receptor was obtained from a woman under 30 with stable Graves' hyperthyroidism.

This CDR3 is CASSLGSRADSPLHF. CDR3 nucleotides: TGTGCCAGCAGCTTAGGCTCCAGGGCGGACTCACCCCTCCACTTT. This chain uses TRBV7-2 with TRBJ1-6, with D tentatively TRBD1 (5 bases). The germline V gene has CDR1 SGHTA and CDR2 FQGNSA. The length of the CDR3 is 15 residues. Trimming stripped 1 base from V and 10 bases from J, with 14 bases between. Filled out from reference TRBV7-2 and TRBJ1-6, the complete variable domain reads GAGVSQSPSNKVTEKGKDVELRCDPISGHTALYWYRQSLGQGLEFLIYFQGNSAPDKSGLPSDRFSAERTGGSVSTLTIQRTQQEDSAVYLCASSLGSRADSPLHFGNGTRLTVT.